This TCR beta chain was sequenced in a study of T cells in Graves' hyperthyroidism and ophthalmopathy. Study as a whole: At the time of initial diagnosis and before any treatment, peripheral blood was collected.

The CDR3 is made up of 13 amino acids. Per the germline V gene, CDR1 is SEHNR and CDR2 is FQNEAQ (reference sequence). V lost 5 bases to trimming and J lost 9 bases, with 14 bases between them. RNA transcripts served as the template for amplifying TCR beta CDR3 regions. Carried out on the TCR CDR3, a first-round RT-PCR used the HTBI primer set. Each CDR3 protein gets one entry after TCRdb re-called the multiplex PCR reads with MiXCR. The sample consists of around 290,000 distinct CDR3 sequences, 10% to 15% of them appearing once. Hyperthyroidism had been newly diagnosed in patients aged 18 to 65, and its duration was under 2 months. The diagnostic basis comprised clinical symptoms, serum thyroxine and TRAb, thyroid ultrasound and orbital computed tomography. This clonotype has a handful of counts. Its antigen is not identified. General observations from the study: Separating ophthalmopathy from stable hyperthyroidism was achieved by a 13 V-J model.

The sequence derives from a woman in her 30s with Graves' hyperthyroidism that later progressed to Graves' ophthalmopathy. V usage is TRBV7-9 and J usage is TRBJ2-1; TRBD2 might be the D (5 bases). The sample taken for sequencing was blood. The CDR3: CASSPTSFSEQFF. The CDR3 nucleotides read TGTGCCAGCAGCCCCACTAGTTTCTCTGAGCAGTTCTTC.